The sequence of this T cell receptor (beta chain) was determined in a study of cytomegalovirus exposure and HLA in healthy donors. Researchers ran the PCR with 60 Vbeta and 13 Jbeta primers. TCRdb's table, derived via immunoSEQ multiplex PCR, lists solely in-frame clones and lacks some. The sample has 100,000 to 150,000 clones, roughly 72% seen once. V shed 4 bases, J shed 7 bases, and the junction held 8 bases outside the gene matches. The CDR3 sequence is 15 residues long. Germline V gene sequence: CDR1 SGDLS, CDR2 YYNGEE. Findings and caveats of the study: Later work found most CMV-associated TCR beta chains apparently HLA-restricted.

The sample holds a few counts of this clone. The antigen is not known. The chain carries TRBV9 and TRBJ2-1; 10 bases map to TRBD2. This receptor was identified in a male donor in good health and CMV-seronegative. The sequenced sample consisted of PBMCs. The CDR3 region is CASSPGTSVYNEQFF. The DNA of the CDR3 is TGTGCCAGCAGCCCCGGGACTAGCGTCTATAATGAGCAGTTCTTC.